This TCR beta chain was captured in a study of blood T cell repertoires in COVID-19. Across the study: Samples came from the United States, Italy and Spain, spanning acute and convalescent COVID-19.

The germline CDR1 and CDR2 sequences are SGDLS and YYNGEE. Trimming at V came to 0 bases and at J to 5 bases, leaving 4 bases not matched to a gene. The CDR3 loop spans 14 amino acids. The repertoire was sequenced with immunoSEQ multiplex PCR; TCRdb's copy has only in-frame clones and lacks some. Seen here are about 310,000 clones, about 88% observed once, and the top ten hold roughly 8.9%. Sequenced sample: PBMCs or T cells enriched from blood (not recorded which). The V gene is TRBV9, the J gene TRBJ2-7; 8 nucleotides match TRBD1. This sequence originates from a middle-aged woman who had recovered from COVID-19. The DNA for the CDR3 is TGTGCCAGCAGCGTAGGGGACAGGATCAACGAGCAGTACTTC. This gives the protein CASSVGDRINEQYF. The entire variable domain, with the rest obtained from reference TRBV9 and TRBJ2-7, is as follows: DSGVTQTPKHLITATGQRVTLRCSPRSGDLSVYWYQQSLDQGLQFLIQYYNGEERAKGNILERFSAQQFPDLHSELNLSSLELGDSALYFCASSVGDRINEQYFGPGTRLTVT.